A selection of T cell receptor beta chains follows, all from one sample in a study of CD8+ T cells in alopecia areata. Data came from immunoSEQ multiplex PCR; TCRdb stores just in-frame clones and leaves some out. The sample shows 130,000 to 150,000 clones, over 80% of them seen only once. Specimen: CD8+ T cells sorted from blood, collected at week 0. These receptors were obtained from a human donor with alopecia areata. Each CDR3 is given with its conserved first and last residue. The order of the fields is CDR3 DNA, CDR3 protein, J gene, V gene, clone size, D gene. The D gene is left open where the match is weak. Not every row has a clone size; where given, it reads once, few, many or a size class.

TGCGCCAGCAGCCAAGGCGACAGGGAAAACATTCAGTACTTC	CASSQGDRENIQYF	TRBJ2-4	TRBV4-1	-	TRBD1
TGTGCCAGCAGCCCTTCCGGGGGCGGACCACGGGAGCTGTTTTTT	CASSPSGGGPRELFF	TRBJ2-2	TRBV7-3	few	-
TGCAGCGGGTGGGGCACAGATACGCAGTATTTT	CSGWGTDTQYF	TRBJ2-3	TRBV29-1	-	-
TGCGCCAGCAGCTCCGGGACAGGAGACTACGAGCAGTACTTC	CASSSGTGDYEQYF	TRBJ2-7	TRBV5-1	-	TRBD1
TGCAGCGTTGTAAGCGGGCCGGGTGTCGACGAGCAGTACTTC	CSVVSGPGVDEQYF	TRBJ2-7	TRBV29-1	-	-
TGTGCCAGCAGCTCGCCGGGGAATGAGCAGTTCTTC	CASSSPGNEQFF	TRBJ2-1	TRBV7-3	-	-
TGTGCCAGCAGCTTGGGGCAGGGGCAATTTTCGAGGACGCCCTACGAGCAGTACTTC	CASSLGQGQFSRTPYEQYF	TRBJ2-7	TRBV5-4	-	-
TGCGCCAGCAGCTTGGAGTCAGCGGGAGGCAATGAGCAGTTCTTC	CASSLESAGGNEQFF	TRBJ2-1	TRBV5-1	-	TRBD2
TGTGCCAGCAGTGAAGGAACAAGTAGCACAGATACGCAGTATTTT	CASSEGTSSTDTQYF	TRBJ2-3	TRBV2	once	-
TGTGCCAGCAGCTTAGTCTACGAGCAGTACTTC	CASSLVYEQYF	TRBJ2-7	TRBV13	-	-
TGTGCCAGCAGCCCCCCTAGTCGTGAGCAGTACTTC	CASSPPSREQYF	TRBJ2-7	TRBV11-2	-	-
TGTGCCAGCAGCCGACCTGTACGAGGCACCGGGGAGCTGTTTTTT	CASSRPVRGTGELFF	TRBJ2-2	TRBV5-6	few	-
TGTGCCAGCAGCTACGGGACAGAGAACACTGAAGCTTTCTTT	CASSYGTENTEAFF	TRBJ1-1	TRBV7-9	-	TRBD1
TGTGCCTCTATCTACGTGGGTAGCCCAAACTATGGCTACACCTTC	CASIYVGSPNYGYTF	TRBJ1-2	TRBV30	-	-